This record looks at one T cell receptor beta chain sequence and its context. What it recognizes is unknown. This specimen belongs to a study of OX40 agonist ivuxolimab in advanced cancers. At the level of the study: Approximately 40% of patients had received prior checkpoint inhibitor therapy.

Only in-frame clones appear in the TCRdb table, and some are missing; sequencing was by immunoSEQ multiplex PCR. The sample yields roughly 77,000 clones, 85% to 95% seen once. The study, taken as a whole, reports: Some patients without response likewise showed low normalized clonal expansion. There were, on average, more expanded clones in CD8+ T cells than in CD4+. Among the least clonally expanded were partial responders at 0.1-3.0 mg/kg.

V lost 6 bases, J lost 4 bases, and 12 bases stayed unmatched. CDR1 and CDR2 from the germline V gene are SGHDN and FVKESK. CDR3 length equals 16 residues. The receptor was derived from an adult with an advanced solid tumor such as melanoma, head and neck, liver or kidney cancer. Sequenced here: CD4+ or CD8+ T cells sorted from blood, sampled in a trial of the OX40 agonist ivuxolimab. The chain employs TRBV14 and TRBJ2-1, with TRBD2 matching over 7 bases. The CDR3 nucleotides are TGTGCCAGCAGACGAGATGGGGGGGACGTATACAATGAGCAGTTCTTC. Amino acid sequence: CASRRDGGDVYNEQFF.